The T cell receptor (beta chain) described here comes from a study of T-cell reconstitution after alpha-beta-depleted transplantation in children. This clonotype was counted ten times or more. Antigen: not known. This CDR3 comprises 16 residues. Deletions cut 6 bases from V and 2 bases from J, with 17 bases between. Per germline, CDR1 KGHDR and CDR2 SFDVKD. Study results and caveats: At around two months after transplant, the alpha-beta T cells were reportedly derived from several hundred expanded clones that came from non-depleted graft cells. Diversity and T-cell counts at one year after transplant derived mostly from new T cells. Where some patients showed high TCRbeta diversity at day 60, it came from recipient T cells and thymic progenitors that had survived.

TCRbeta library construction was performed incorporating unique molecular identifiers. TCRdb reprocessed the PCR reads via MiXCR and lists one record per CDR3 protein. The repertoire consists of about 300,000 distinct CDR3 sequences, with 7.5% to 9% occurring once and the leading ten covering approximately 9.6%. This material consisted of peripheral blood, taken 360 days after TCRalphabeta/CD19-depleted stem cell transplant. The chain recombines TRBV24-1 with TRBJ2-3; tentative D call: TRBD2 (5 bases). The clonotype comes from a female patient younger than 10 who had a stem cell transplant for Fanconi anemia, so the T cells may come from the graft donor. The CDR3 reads CATSQRGLVDTDTQYF. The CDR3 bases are TGTGCCACCAGTCAAAGAGGACTGGTCGACACAGATACGCAGTATTTT.